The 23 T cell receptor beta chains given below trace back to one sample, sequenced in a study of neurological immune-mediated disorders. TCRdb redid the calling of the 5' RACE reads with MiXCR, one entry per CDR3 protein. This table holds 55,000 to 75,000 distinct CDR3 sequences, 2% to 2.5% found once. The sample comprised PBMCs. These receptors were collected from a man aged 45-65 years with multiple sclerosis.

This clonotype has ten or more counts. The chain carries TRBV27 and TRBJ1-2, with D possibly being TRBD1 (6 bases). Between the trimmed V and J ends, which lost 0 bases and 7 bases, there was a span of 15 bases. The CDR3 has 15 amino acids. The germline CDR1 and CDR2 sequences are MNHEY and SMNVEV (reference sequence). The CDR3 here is CASSLSWAGAGGYTF. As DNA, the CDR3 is TGTGCCAGCAGTTTATCATGGGCAGGGGCCGGTGGCTACACCTTC.

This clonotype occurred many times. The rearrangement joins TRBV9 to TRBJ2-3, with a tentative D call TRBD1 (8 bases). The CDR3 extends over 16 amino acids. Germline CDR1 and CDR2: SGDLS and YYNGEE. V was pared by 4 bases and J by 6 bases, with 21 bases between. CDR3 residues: CASSTGQGGYADTQYF. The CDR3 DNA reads TGTGCCAGCAGCACTGGACAGGGAGGGTACGCGGATACGCAGTATTTT.

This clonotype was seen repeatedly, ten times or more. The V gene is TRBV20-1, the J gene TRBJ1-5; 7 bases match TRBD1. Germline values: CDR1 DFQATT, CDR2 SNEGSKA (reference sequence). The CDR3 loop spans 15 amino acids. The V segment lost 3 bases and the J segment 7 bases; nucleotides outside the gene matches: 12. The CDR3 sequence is CSARSPGGIEQPQHF. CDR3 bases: TGCAGTGCTAGGTCGCCAGGGGGAATTGAACAGCCCCAGCATTTT.

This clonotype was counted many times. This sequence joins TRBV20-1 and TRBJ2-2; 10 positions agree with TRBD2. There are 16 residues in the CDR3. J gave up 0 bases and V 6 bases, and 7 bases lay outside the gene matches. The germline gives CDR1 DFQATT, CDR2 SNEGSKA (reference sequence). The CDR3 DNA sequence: TGCAGTGCCCACATAGCGGGGGGACCGAACACCGGGGAGCTGTTTTTT. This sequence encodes CSAHIAGGPNTGELFF.

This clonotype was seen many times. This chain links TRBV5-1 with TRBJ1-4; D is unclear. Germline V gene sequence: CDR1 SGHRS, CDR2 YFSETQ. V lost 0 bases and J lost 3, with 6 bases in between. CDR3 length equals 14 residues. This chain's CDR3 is CASSLGAANEKLFF. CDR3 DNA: TGCGCCAGCAGCTTGGGGGCTGCTAATGAAAAACTGTTTTTT. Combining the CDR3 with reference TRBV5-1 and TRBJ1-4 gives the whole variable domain KAGVTQTPRYLIKTRGQQVTLSCSPISGHRSVSWYQQTPGQGLQFLFEYFSETQRNKGNFPGRFSGRQFSNSRSEMNVSTLELGDSALYLCASSLGAANEKLFFGSGTQLSVL.

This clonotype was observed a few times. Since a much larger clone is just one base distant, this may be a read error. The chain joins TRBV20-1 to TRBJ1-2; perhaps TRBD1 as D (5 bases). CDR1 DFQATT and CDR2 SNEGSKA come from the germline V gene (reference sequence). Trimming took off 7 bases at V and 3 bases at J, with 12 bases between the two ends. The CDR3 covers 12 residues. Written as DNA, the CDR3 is TGCAGTGATGGTGACAGAGACTATGGCTACACCTTC. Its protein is CSDGDRDYGYTF.

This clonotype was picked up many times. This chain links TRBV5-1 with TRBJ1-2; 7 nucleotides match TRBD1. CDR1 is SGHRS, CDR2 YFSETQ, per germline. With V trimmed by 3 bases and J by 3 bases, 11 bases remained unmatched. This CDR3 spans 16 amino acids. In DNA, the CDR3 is TGCGCCAGCAGCTGGGGACAGAGTGGGAGAGACTATGGCTACACCTTC. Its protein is CASSWGQSGRDYGYTF. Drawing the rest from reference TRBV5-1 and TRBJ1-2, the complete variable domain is KAGVTQTPRYLIKTRGQQVTLSCSPISGHRSVSWYQQTPGQGLQFLFEYFSETQRNKGNFPGRFSGRQFSNSRSEMNVSTLELGDSALYLCASSWGQSGRDYGYTFGSGTRLTVV.

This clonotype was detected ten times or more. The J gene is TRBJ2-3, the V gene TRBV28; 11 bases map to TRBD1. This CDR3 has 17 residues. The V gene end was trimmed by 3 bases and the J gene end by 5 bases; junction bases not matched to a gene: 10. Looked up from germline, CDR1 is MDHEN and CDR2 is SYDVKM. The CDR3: CASSFGTGGTLLDTQYF. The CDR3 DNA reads TGTGCCAGCAGTTTCGGGACAGGGGGAACGTTATTAGATACGCAGTATTTT. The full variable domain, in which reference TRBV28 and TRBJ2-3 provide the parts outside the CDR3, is DVKVTQSSRYLVKRTGEKVFLECVQDMDHENMFWYRQDPGLGLRLIYFSYDVKMKEKGDIPEGYSVSREKKERFSLILESASTNQTSMYLCASSFGTGGTLLDTQYFGPGTRLTVL.

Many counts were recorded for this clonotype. CDR3 DNA: TGTGCCAGCAGTTTATCGGGAGGTGGAACTGAAGCTTTCTTT. It is translated as CASSLSGGGTEAFF. This chain uses TRBV27 with TRBJ1-1; D gene unclear. V was trimmed by 0 bases and J by 5 bases, leaving 10 bases between them. From germline, CDR1 is MNHEY and CDR2 SMNVEV (reference sequence). This CDR3 region has 14 residues.

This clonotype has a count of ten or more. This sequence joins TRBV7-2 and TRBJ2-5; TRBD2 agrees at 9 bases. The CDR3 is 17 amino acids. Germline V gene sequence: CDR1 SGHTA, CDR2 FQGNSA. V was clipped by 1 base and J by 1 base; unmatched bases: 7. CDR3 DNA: TGTGCCAGCAGCTTAGTGGTAGCGGGGGCCCTCCAAGAGACCCAGTACTTC. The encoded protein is CASSLVVAGALQETQYF. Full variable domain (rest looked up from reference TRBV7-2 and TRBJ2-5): GAGVSQSPSNKVTEKGKDVELRCDPISGHTALYWYRQSLGQGLEFLIYFQGNSAPDKSGLPSDRFSAERTGGSVSTLTIQRTQQEDSAVYLCASSLVVAGALQETQYFGPGTRLLVL.

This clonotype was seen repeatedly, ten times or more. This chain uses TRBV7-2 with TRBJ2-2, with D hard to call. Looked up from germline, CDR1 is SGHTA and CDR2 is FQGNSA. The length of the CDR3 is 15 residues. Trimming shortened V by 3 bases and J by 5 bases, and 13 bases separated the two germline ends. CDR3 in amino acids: CASSFSALGTGELFF. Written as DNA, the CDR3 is TGTGCCAGCAGCTTCAGTGCCTTAGGAACCGGGGAGCTGTTTTTT.

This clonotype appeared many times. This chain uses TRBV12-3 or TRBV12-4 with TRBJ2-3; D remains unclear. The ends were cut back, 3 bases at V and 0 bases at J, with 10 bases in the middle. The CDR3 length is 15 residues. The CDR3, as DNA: TGTGCCAGCAGTTTCCTTTCAGCCAGCACAGATACGCAGTATTTT. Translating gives CASSFLSASTDTQYF.

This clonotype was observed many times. CDR3: CASSLSGNEQYF. The CDR3 bases are TGTGCCAGCAGCTTATCTGGGAACGAGCAGTACTTC. The V gene is TRBV13, the J gene TRBJ2-7; D unclear. Germline lookup yields CDR1 PRHDT and CDR2 FYEKMQ (reference sequence). Trimming took 2 bases from V and 5 from J, leaving 7 bases between them. CDR3 length: 12 residues.

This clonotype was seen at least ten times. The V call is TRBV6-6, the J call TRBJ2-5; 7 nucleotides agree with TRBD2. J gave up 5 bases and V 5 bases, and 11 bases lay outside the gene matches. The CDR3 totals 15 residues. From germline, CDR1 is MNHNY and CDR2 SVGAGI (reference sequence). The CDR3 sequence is CASSNAAGVRETQYF. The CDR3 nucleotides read TGTGCCAGCAGTAACGCCGCGGGGGTAAGGGAGACCCAGTACTTC.

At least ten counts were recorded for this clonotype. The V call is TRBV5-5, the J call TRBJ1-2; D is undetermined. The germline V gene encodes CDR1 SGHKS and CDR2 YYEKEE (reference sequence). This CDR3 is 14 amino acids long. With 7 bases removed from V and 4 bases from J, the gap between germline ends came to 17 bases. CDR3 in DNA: TGTGCCAGCTCCGCGGACTTTATAGCCTATGGCTACACCTTC. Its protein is CASSADFIAYGYTF.

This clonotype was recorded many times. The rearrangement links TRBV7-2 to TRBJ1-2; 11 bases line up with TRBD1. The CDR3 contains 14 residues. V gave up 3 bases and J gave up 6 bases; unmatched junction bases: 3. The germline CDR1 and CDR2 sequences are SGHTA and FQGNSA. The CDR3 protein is CASSLDRGRDGYTF. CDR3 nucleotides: TGTGCCAGCAGCTTGGACAGGGGGCGAGATGGCTACACCTTC. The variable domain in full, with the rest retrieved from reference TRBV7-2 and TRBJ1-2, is GAGVSQSPSNKVTEKGKDVELRCDPISGHTALYWYRQSLGQGLEFLIYFQGNSAPDKSGLPSDRFSAERTGGSVSTLTIQRTQQEDSAVYLCASSLDRGRDGYTFGSGTRLTVV.

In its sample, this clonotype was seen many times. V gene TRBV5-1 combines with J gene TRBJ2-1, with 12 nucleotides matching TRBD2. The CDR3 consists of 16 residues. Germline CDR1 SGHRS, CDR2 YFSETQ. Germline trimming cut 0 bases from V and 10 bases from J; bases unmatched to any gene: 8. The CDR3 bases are TGCGCCAGCAGCTTGGGGTCTAGCGGGGGGGCCTGGGAGCAGTTCTTC. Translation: CASSLGSSGGAWEQFF.

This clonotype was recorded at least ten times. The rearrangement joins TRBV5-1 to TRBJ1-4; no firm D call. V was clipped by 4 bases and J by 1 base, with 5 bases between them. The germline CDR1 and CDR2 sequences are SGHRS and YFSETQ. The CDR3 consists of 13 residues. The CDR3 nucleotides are TGCGCCAGCAGCCGGGGAACTAATGAAAAACTGTTTTTT. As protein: CASSRGTNEKLFF.

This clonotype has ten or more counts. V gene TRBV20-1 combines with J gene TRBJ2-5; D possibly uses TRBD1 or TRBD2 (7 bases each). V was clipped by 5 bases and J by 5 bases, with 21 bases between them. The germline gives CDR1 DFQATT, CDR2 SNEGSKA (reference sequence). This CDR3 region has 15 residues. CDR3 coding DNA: TGCAGTGCTCCTCCCAGGGGGGGGCCCCCGGAGACCCAGTACTTC. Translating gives CSAPPRGGPPETQYF.

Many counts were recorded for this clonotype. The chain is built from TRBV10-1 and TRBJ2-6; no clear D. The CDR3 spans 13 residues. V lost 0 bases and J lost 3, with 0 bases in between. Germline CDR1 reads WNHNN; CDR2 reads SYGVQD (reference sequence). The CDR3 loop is CASSESGANVLTF. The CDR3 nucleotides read TGCGCCAGCAGTGAGTCTGGGGCCAACGTCCTGACTTTC.

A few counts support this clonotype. CDR3 bases: TGTGCCAGCTCACCAAGGACAGGCGAGAACACTGAAGCTTTCTTT. Translation gives CASSPRTGENTEAFF. The chain is built from TRBV18 and TRBJ1-1; 7 positions agree with TRBD1. The CDR3 contains 15 residues. Germline values: CDR1 KGHSH, CDR2 LQKENI. J gave up 1 base and V 2 bases, and 4 bases lay outside the gene matches.

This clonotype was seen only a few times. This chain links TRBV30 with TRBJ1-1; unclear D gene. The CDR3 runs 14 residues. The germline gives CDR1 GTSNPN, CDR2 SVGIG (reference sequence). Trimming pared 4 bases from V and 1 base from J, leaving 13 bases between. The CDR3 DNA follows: TGTGCCTGGATAAAAACAAGTGGGAACACTGAAGCTTTCTTT. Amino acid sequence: CAWIKTSGNTEAFF.

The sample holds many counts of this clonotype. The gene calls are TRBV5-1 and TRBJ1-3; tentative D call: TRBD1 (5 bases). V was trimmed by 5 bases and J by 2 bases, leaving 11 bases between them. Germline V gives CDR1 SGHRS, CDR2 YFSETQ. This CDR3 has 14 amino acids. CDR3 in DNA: TGCGCCAGCAGTTGGGTCAGGGCTGGAAACACCATATATTTT. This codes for CASSWVRAGNTIYF. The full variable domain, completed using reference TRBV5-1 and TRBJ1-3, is KAGVTQTPRYLIKTRGQQVTLSCSPISGHRSVSWYQQTPGQGLQFLFEYFSETQRNKGNFPGRFSGRQFSNSRSEMNVSTLELGDSALYLCASSWVRAGNTIYFGEGSWLTVV.